This T cell receptor beta chain originates from a study of OX40 agonist ivuxolimab in advanced cancers. Broadly, across the study: Ivuxolimab was an agonistic, fully human IgG2 monoclonal antibody directed against OX40 (CD134), a costimulatory receptor. Intravenous ivuxolimab was administered to patients every 2 weeks at six dose levels: 0.01, 0.1, 0.3, 1.5, 3 and 10 mg/kg. Of the 50 to 55 patients in dose escalation, approximately 20 had hepatocellular carcinoma, around 15 had melanoma, 9 had renal cell carcinoma and 9 had head and neck cancer. The dose-escalation cohort was roughly 80% male with a mean age of about 65 years, ranging from about 20 to 80. Prior anti-PD-1, anti-PD-L1 or anti-CTLA-4 therapy was permitted, and approximately 40% of dose-escalation patients had received checkpoint inhibitors. Three dose-escalation patients achieved partial responses, one with hepatocellular carcinoma and two with cutaneous melanoma. Peripheral TCRbeta sequencing was intended to test whether TCR sequence diversity was altered and clonal T-cell expansion was caused by ivuxolimab. The paper covers the monotherapy dose-escalation part of the phase I ivuxolimab trial, which included N of about 51 patients. Points the paper makes about the study in general: On average, CD8+ T cells showed more expanded clones than CD4+ T cells after ivuxolimab. Partial responders in the 0.1-3.0 mg/kg groups had among the lowest normalized peripheral clonal expansion, especially among CD8+ T cells. Low levels of normalized T-cell clonal expansion were also seen in some patients who did not respond. Which antigens the clonally expanded peripheral T cells were specific for was not determined. At doses from 0.1 to 3.0 mg/kg, clonal expansion was seen in both CD4+ and CD8+ blood T cells between baseline and week 6.

Notes on this clone: Its target antigen remains unknown. No clone much larger than this one lies a single base away; base qualities are absent.

In the germline V gene, CDR1 corresponds to MNHNS and CDR2 to SASEGT. Unmatched junction bases come to 9, with V trimmed by 3 bases and J by 11 bases. The cysteine opens and the phenylalanine closes a CDR3 of 13 amino acids. Just CDR3 DNA is preserved here, 39 bases in frame from base 1. Patients with autoimmune disease history or receiving systemic immunosuppression were excluded from the trial. Peripheral blood for TCR sequencing was drawn from every dose cohort at baseline, at cycle 4 day 1 and at cycle 7 day 1. The samples were drawn from a first-in-human, open-label, multicenter phase I dose-escalation trial of ivuxolimab. Adults with locally advanced or metastatic melanoma, renal cell, hepatocellular, or head and neck squamous cell carcinoma were enrolled in the trial. Before TCR sequencing, CD4+ and CD8+ T cells were separately sorted from peripheral blood. For sequencing of the TCRbeta CDR3 region, genomic DNA was extracted from the sorted cells. The immunoSEQ Assay was used for sequencing of TCRbeta CDR3 regions. Not all clones reach the TCRdb copy of this immuneACCESS table, which keeps in-frame sequences only. Checked studies attribute under half of the gap to unresolved V genes and leave the rest unexplained. The sample table records tens of thousands of clones; 65% to 90% of these occur just once. Around 0.6% of the sample comes from the top ten.

The sample was CD4+ or CD8+ T cells sorted from blood, taken in a trial of the OX40 agonist ivuxolimab. The TCR was taken from an adult with an advanced solid tumor such as melanoma, head and neck, liver or kidney cancer. This sequence uses TRBV6-1 and TRBJ2-5; 7 bases in between match TRBD2. Here the CDR3 is given as CASSETPRREQYF. The DNA is as follows: TGTGCCAGCAGTGAGACCCCGAGGCGGGAGCAGTACTTC.